This TCR beta chain stems from a study of blood T cell repertoires in COVID-19. Assay: immunoSEQ multiplex PCR; the TCRdb copy retains only in-frame clones and omits some. Of tens of thousands of clones detected, about 85% appear once; the ten largest clones hold around 9%. This CDR3 region has 14 residues. V lost 2 bases to trimming and J lost 6 bases, with 14 bases between them. Germline CDR1 and CDR2: MNHEY and SMNVEV (reference sequence). This clonotype originated in a human donor in a cohort sampled during active COVID-19. V is TRBV27 and J is TRBJ2-7; possible D gene TRBD2, 6 bases. The material sequenced was peripheral blood. The CDR3 region has the DNA TGTGCCAGCAGTTTAGTAGGCGGGACGGGCGAGCAGTACTTC. Its protein is CASSLVGGTGEQYF.